This T cell receptor beta chain stems from a study of blood T cell repertoires in COVID-19. Study-wide background: COVID-19 samples from acute and convalescent phases originated in the United States, Italy and Spain.

Generated by immunoSEQ multiplex PCR, the TCRdb table keeps only in-frame clones and is missing some. In the table there are about 220,000 clones, more than 65% of which are singletons. CDR1 is GTSNPN and CDR2 is SVGIG in the germline V gene (reference sequence). The V end was cut by 1 base, the J end by 9 bases, with 7 bases between. The CDR3 runs 11 residues. The origin of this receptor is a woman aged 80 or older with acute or convalescent COVID-19. Material: peripheral blood. The gene calls are TRBV30 and TRBJ2-1; tentatively, D is TRBD2 (6 bases). Here the CDR3 DNA reads TGTGCCTGGAGTGGGAGGGGTGAGCAGTTCTTC. Protein product: CAWSGRGEQFF.